A selection of T cell receptor beta chains follows, all from one sample in a study of T cells in Graves' hyperthyroidism and ophthalmopathy. TCRdb re-derived calls from the multiplex PCR reads in MiXCR, one entry per CDR3 protein. The sample records around 620,000 distinct CDR3 sequences, about 14% being singletons. The sequenced material came from blood. The receptors were sampled from a young woman with Graves' ophthalmopathy. Each CDR3 is given with its conserved first and last residue. A D gene is named only where the DNA matches it firmly. Size tells how often a clone was seen (once, few, many) or the class of an expanded clone, and some rows leave it out.

many | TRBD2 | TRBJ2-5 | TRBV10-3 | CAISESSAWTSGRETQYF | TGTGCCATCAGTGAGTCGTCTGCCTGGACTAGCGGGAGGGAGACCCAGTACTTC
NA | NA | TRBJ2-7 | TRBV9 | CASGTPSEQYF | TGTGCCAGCGGGACCCCAAGCGAGCAGTACTTC
many | TRBD2 | TRBJ2-5 | TRBV7-9 | CASSSTAGVLAGQETQYF | TGTGCCAGCAGTTCCACGGCTGGGGTACTAGCGGGCCAAGAGACCCAGTACTTC
few | TRBD2 | TRBJ2-2 | TRBV6-1 | CASSTGTSGRASLVTGELFF | TGTGCCAGCAGTACCGGGACTAGCGGGAGGGCGAGTTTAGTCACCGGGGAGCTGTTTTTT
many | TRBD2 | TRBJ2-3 | TRBV7-3 | CASSPFAGGITDTQYF | TGTGCCAGCTCCCCCTTCGCGGGAGGGATCACAGATACGCAGTATTTT
NA | TRBD2 | TRBJ2-3 | TRBV7-8 | CASSYPSGTSGSSTDTQYF | TGTGCCAGCAGCTATCCTTCCGGGACTAGCGGTTCTAGCACAGATACGCAGTATTTT
NA | NA | TRBJ2-3 | TRBV5-6 | CASSFPDSPTDTQYF | TGTGCCAGCAGCTTCCCTGACAGCCCCACAGATACGCAGTATTTT
few | NA | TRBJ1-2 | TRBV28 | CASSSLSGYGYTF | TGTGCCAGCAGTTCCCTTAGTGGCTATGGCTACACCTTC
many | NA | TRBJ1-1 | TRBV7-9 | CASALYNTEAFF | TGTGCCAGCGCCCTATACAACACTGAAGCTTTCTTT
NA | NA | TRBJ1-4 | TRBV3-1 | CASSQGAYEKLFF | TGTGCCAGCAGCCAGGGGGCATATGAAAAACTGTTTTTT
many | TRBD1 | TRBJ2-2 | TRBV12-3/TRBV12-4 | CAIRVGTGLGELFF | TGTGCCATAAGGGTCGGGACAGGGCTCGGGGAGCTGTTTTTT
many | NA | TRBJ2-7 | TRBV10-3 | CATHDGDYEQYF | TGTGCCACCCACGACGGGGACTACGAGCAGTACTTC
few | NA | TRBJ1-1 | TRBV30 | CAWSAIERGRDTEAFF | TGTGCCTGGAGTGCCATTGAACGAGGGAGGGACACTGAAGCTTTCTTT
NA | NA | TRBJ1-6 | TRBV10-3 | CAISGLSEQGGSPLHF | TGTGCCATCAGTGGGTTAAGTGAACAGGGCGGCTCACCCCTCCACTTT
many | NA | TRBJ1-1 | TRBV12-3/TRBV12-4 | CASSSSLGGWNTEAFF | TGTGCCAGCAGTTCCTCCCTCGGGGGCTGGAACACTGAAGCTTTCTTT
many | TRBD2 | TRBJ2-7 | TRBV12-3/TRBV12-4 | CASSLGGTSGRHYYEQYF | TGTGCCAGCAGTCTCGGCGGGACTAGCGGGAGGCACTACTACGAGCAGTACTTC
many | TRBD2 | TRBJ2-7 | TRBV6-2/TRBV6-3 | CASSYSIIEREGVYEQYF | TGTGCCAGCAGTTACTCGATCATTGAGCGGGAGGGCGTCTACGAGCAGTACTTC
many | NA | TRBJ2-3 | TRBV20-1 | CSASWQGSTDTQYF | TGCAGTGCTAGCTGGCAGGGAAGCACAGATACGCAGTATTTT
many | TRBD2 | TRBJ2-1 | TRBV9 | CASSVELAGGNNEQFF | TGTGCCAGCAGCGTAGAACTAGCGGGAGGGAACAATGAGCAGTTCTTC